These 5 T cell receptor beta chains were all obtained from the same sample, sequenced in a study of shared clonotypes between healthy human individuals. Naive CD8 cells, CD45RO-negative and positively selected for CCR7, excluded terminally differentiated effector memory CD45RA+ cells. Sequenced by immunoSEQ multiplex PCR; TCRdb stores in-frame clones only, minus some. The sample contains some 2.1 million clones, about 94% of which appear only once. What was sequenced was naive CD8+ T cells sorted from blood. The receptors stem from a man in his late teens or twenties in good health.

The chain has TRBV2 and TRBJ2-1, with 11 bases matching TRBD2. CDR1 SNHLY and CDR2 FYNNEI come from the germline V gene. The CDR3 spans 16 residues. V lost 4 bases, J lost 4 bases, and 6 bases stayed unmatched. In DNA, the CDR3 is TGTGCCAGCAGTGCTGGGACTAGCGGACTATACAATGAGCAGTTCTTC. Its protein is CASSAGTSGLYNEQFF.

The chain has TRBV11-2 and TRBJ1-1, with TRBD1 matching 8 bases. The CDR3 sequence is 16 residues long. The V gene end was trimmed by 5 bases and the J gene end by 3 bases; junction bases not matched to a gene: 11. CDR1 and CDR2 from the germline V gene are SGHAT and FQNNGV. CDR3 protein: CASSTDREVGYTEAFF. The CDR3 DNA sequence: TGTGCCAGCAGCACGGACAGGGAGGTAGGGTACACTGAAGCTTTCTTT.

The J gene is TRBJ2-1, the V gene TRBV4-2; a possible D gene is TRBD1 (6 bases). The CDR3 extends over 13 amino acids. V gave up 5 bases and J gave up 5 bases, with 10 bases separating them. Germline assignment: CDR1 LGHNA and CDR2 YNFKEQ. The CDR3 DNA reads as TGTGCCAGCAGCTGGGGGCGTAACAATGAGCAGTTCTTC. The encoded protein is CASSWGRNNEQFF.

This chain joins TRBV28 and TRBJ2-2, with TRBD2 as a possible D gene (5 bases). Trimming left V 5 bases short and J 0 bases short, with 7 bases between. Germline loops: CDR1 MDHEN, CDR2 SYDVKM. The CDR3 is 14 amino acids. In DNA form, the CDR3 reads TGTGCCAGCAGTCTTAGCGCGAACACCGGGGAGCTGTTTTTT. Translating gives CASSLSANTGELFF.

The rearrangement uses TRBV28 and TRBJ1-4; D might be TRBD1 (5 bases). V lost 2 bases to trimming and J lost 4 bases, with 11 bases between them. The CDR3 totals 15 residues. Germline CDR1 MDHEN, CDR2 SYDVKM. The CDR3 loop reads CASSLTGPLNEKLFF. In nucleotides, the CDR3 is TGTGCCAGCAGTTTAACGGGGCCCCTTAATGAAAAACTGTTTTTT. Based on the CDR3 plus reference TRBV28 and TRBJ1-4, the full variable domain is DVKVTQSSRYLVKRTGEKVFLECVQDMDHENMFWYRQDPGLGLRLIYFSYDVKMKEKGDIPEGYSVSREKKERFSLILESASTNQTSMYLCASSLTGPLNEKLFFGSGTQLSVL.